The 8 T cell receptor beta chains given below trace back to one sample, sequenced in a study of blood T cell repertoires in COVID-19. TCRdb's table, derived via immunoSEQ multiplex PCR, lists solely in-frame clones and lacks some. The repertoire holds hundreds of thousands of clones, 70% to 90% seen once, with less than 3.5% in the top ten. The sequenced sample consisted of peripheral blood. These receptors were collected from a woman aged 25 to 39 with COVID-19, enrolled during active disease.

This chain joins TRBV6-2 or TRBV6-3 and TRBJ1-4, with D possibly TRBD1 on 6 matching bases. Germline V gene data show CDR1 as MNHEY and CDR2 as SVGEGT. The CDR3 is 15 amino acids. The V end was cut by 4 bases, the J end by 7 bases, with 16 bases between. This chain's CDR3 is CASSLTGTTSEKLFF. CDR3 DNA: TGTGCCAGCAGTTTAACCGGGACAACGAGTGAAAAACTGTTTTTT.

The chain is built from TRBV24-1 and TRBJ2-5; TRBD1 agrees at 8 bases. Unmatched junction bases numbered 9, after V lost 2 bases and J lost 5 bases. The CDR3 length is 16 residues. Germline assignment: CDR1 KGHDR and CDR2 SFDVKD. The CDR3, as DNA: TGTGCCACCAGTGATTCTCGGACAGGGATATACGAGACCCAGTACTTC. It translates to CATSDSRTGIYETQYF.

The CDR3 DNA reads TGTGCCAGCAGACGCGACAGGGACAATCAGCCCCAGCATTTT. It codes for CASRRDRDNQPQHF. The chain carries TRBV6-5 and TRBJ1-5, with TRBD1 matching over 7 bases. V was pared by 6 bases and J by 3 bases, with 5 bases of the junction left unmatched. The germline V gene has CDR1 MNHEY and CDR2 SVGAGI. The CDR3 totals 14 residues.

This chain links TRBV29-1 with TRBJ2-5; 8 bases match TRBD1. The J segment lost 1 base and the V segment lost 4 bases, leaving 8 bases of the junction unmatched. Germline V gene sequence: CDR1 SQVTM, CDR2 ANQGSEA. The CDR3 has 15 residues. Here the CDR3 DNA reads TGCAGCGTTGGCTTACAGGGGGAAGGCCAAGAGACCCAGTACTTC. Its translation: CSVGLQGEGQETQYF. Full variable domain (outside the CDR3, taken from reference TRBV29-1 and TRBJ2-5): SAVISQKPSRDICQRGTSLTIQCQVDSQVTMMFWYRQQPGQSLTLIATANQGSEATYESGFVIDKFPISRPNLTFSTLTVSNMSPEDSSIYLCSVGLQGEGQETQYFGPGTRLLVL.

This chain connects TRBV4-3 to TRBJ2-2; 12 bases agree with TRBD2. The V gene end was trimmed by 2 bases and the J gene end by 4 bases; junction bases not matched to a gene: 14. This CDR3 spans 20 amino acids. In germline, CDR1 is LGHNA, CDR2 YSLEER. CDR3 in amino acids: CASSQLRLAGAVDVTGELFF. CDR3 DNA sequence: TGCGCCAGCAGCCAACTTAGACTAGCGGGAGCCGTCGATGTCACCGGGGAGCTGTTTTTT.

The chain employs TRBV5-1 and TRBJ1-2; no firm D call. Between the trimmed V and J ends, which lost 3 bases and 3 bases, there was a span of 6 bases. Germline V gives CDR1 SGHRS, CDR2 YFSETQ. CDR3 length equals 12 residues. This CDR3 is CASSWSDYGYTF. CDR3 nucleotide sequence: TGCGCCAGCAGCTGGTCAGACTATGGCTACACCTTC.

This clone was detected once. The rearrangement uses TRBV19 and TRBJ2-1, with D unresolved. The CDR3 has 15 amino acids. V dropped 0 bases and J dropped 10 bases, with 16 bases sitting between them. Germline loops: CDR1 LNHDA, CDR2 SQIVND (reference sequence). CDR3 protein: CASSIDLNYPEEQFF. In DNA form, the CDR3 reads TGTGCCAGTAGTATAGATCTCAACTACCCCGAGGAGCAGTTCTTC.

The V and J genes are TRBV19 and TRBJ1-4; D remains unclear. From germline, CDR1 is LNHDA and CDR2 SQIVND (reference sequence). V lost 1 base, J lost 4 bases, and 13 bases lay in between. The CDR3 totals 16 residues. The CDR3 spells CASSIAAGDLNEKLFF. CDR3 DNA: TGTGCCAGTAGTATAGCGGCAGGCGACCTTAATGAAAAACTGTTTTTT.